A selection of T cell receptor beta chains follows, all from one sample in a study of early T cells in non-severe SARS-CoV-2 infection. TCRdb fed the 5' RACE reads into MiXCR, producing one record per CDR3 protein. This table has 65,000 to 90,000 distinct CDR3 sequences, 9% to 15% appearing once. Sequences were obtained from whole blood. These receptors all come from an adult who was a healthcare worker with PCR-confirmed SARS-CoV-2 infection or an uninfected control (not recorded which). Each CDR3 is given with its conserved first and last residue. A D gene is named only where the DNA matches it firmly. The size of a clone is reported for some rows only, either as once, few or many, or as a class for expanded clones.

d_call j_call clone_size v_call cdr3_nt cdr3_aa
- TRBJ1-4 - TRBV6-6 TGTGCCAGCAGTTACTTTGGGGGTCTTGAGGAAAAACTGTTTTTT CASSYFGGLEEKLFF
- TRBJ2-3 many TRBV5-1 TGCGCCAGCAGCTTAGTAGCGGTGACAGATACGCAGTATTTT CASSLVAVTDTQYF
TRBD1 TRBJ2-5 many TRBV5-6 TGTGCCAGCAGCTTGTTTTGGGACAGGGACCCCCAAGAGACCCAGTACTTC CASSLFWDRDPQETQYF
- TRBJ2-7 few TRBV20-1 TGCAGTGCTAGAAGCGGGACAGCGCCCTACGAGCAGTACTTC CSARSGTAPYEQYF
TRBD1 TRBJ1-2 many TRBV7-6 TGTGCCAGCAGCCAATCCTACAGGGGAAACTATGGCTACACCTTC CASSQSYRGNYGYTF
TRBD1 TRBJ2-3 - TRBV7-7 TGTGCTAGCAGCTTGGGGGCAGGGGGCGAACATACGCAGTATTTT CASSLGAGGEHTQYF
- TRBJ1-5 many TRBV19 TGTGCCAGTTCTCCGGGGGTGGCCCAGCATTTT CASSPGVAQHF
- TRBJ2-1 few TRBV30 TGTGCCTGGAGTGCCAATCTCAATGAGCAGTTCTTC CAWSANLNEQFF
- TRBJ1-3 few TRBV5-1 TGCGCCAGCAGCTCCACTAACTCTGGAAACACCATATATTTT CASSSTNSGNTIYF
- TRBJ2-2 once TRBV21-1 TGTGCCAGCAGCAAAGGGGCAGTCACGGACACCGGGGAGCTGTTTTTT CASSKGAVTDTGELFF
TRBD2 TRBJ2-7 many TRBV5-6 TGTGCCAGCAGCATACTTCCCAGCGGGGGGGCCTACGAGCAGTACTTC CASSILPSGGAYEQYF
TRBD2 TRBJ2-5 - TRBV7-2 TGTGCCAGCAGCTTAGCGCTCCGCGGGGGCCAAGAGACCCAGTACTTC CASSLALRGGQETQYF
TRBD2 TRBJ2-7 few TRBV20-1 TGCAGTGCTAGGAGGCTAAGCGGGAGGGGTTACGAGCAGTACTTC CSARRLSGRGYEQYF
- TRBJ1-4 many TRBV6-2/TRBV6-3 TGTGCCAGCAGTTACCGGAGGGGTGCAACTAATGAAAAACTGTTTTTT CASSYRRGATNEKLFF
- TRBJ1-5 many TRBV6-1 TGTGCCAGCAGGAAGACGACGGCGGGCCATAGCAATCAGCCCCAGCATTTT CASRKTTAGHSNQPQHF
TRBD1 TRBJ2-5 many TRBV6-1 TGTGCCAGCGTACCCAGGGGGCTGGAGACCCAGTACTTC CASVPRGLETQYF
- TRBJ2-3 many TRBV30 TGTGCCTGGAGTGTGAAGGGTCGTGCGGATACGCAGTATTTT CAWSVKGRADTQYF